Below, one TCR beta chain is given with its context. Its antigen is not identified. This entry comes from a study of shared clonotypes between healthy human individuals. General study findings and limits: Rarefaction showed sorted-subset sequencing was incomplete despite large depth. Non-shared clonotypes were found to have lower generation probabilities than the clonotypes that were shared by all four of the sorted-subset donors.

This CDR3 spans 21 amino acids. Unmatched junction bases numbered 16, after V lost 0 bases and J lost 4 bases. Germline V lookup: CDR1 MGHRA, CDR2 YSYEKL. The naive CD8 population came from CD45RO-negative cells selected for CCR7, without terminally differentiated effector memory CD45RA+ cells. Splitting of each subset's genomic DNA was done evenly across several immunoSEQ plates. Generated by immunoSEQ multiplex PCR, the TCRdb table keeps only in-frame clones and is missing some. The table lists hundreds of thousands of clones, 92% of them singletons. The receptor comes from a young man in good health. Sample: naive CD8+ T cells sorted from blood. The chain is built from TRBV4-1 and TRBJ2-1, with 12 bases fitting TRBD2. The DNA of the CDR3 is TGCGCCAGCAGCCAAGATCCGGCTAGCGGGAGGGCCTTAATGTTGTACAATGAGCAGTTCTTC. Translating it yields CASSQDPASGRALMLYNEQFF.